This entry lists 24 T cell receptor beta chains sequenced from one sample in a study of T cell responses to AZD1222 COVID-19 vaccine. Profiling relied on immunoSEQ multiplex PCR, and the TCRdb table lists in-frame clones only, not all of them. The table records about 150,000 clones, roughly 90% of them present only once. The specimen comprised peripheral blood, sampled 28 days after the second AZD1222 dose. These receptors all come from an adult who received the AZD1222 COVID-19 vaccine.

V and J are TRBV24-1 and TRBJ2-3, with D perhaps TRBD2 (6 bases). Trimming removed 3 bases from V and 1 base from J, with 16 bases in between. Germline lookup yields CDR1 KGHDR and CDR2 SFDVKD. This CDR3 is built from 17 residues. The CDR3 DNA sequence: TGTGCCACCAGTGATGCCGGCTCCAGGGAGGGCACAGATACGCAGTATTTT. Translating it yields CATSDAGSREGTDTQYF.

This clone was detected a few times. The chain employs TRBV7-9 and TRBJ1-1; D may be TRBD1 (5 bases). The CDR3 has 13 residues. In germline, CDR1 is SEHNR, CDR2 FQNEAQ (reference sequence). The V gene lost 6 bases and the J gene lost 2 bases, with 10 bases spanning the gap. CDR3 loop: CASRPGGNTEAFF. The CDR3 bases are TGTGCCAGCAGACCGGGGGGAAACACTGAAGCTTTCTTT.

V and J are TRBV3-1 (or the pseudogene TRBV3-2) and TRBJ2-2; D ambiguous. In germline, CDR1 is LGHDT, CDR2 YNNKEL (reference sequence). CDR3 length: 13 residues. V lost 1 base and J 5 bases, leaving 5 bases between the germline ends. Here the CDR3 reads CASSQGGTGELFF. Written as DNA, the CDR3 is TGTGCCAGCAGCCAAGGGGGAACCGGGGAGCTGTTTTTT.

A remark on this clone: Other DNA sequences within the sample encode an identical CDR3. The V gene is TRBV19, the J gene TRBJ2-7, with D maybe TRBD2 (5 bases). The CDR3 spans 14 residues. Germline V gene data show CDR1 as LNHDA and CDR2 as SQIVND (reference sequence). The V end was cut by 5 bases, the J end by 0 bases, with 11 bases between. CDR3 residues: CASSRDSGSYEQYF. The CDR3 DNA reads TGTGCCAGTAGTCGGGATTCAGGCTCCTACGAGCAGTACTTC.

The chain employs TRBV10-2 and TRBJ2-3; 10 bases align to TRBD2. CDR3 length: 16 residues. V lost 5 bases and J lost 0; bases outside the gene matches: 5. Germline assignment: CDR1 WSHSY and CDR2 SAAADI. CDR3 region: CASSFSGRISTDTQYF. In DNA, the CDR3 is TGCGCCAGCAGTTTTAGCGGGAGGATAAGCACAGATACGCAGTATTTT.

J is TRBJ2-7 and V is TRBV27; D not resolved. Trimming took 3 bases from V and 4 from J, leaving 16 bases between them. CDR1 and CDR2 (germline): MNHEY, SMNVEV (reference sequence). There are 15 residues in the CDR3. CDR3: CASSFSQAFLYEQYF. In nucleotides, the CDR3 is TGTGCCAGCAGTTTTAGTCAGGCATTCCTATACGAGCAGTACTTC.

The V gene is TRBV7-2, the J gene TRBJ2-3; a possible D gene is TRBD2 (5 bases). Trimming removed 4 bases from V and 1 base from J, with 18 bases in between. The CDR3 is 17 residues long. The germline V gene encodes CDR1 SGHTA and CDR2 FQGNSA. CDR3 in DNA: TGTGCCAGCAGCTCAAGAGGCCCGGACTGGCGCACAGATACGCAGTATTTT. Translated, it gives CASSSRGPDWRTDTQYF.

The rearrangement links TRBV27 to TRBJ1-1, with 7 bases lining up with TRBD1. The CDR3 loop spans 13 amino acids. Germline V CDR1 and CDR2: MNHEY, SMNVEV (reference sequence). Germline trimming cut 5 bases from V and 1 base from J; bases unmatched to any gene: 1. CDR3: CASSGQANTEAFF. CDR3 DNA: TGTGCCAGCAGTGGACAGGCGAACACTGAAGCTTTCTTT.

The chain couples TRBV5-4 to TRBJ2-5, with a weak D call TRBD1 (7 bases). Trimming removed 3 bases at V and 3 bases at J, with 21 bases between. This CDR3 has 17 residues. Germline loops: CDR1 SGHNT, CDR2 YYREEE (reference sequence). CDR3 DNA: TGTGCCAGCAGCTATTCGGAGGGGGCGGTGAGGAAAGAGACCCAGTACTTC. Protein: CASSYSEGAVRKETQYF.

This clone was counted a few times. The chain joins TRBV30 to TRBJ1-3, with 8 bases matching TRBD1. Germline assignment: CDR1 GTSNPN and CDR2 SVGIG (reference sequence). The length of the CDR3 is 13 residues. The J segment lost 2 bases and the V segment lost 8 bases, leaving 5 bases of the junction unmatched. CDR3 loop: CAGSQGAGNTIYF. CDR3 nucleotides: TGTGCCGGTTCACAGGGGGCTGGAAACACCATATATTTT.

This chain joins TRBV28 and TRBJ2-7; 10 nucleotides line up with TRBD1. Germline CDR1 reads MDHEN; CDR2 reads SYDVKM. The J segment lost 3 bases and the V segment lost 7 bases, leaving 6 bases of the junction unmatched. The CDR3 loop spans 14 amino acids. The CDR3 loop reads CASTKTGGIYEQYF. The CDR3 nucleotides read TGTGCCAGCACCAAGACAGGGGGCATCTACGAGCAGTACTTC.

The CDR3 DNA reads TGTGCCAGCAGTTACTCGCTGGGGAACTATGGCTACACCTTC. This sequence encodes CASSYSLGNYGYTF. The chain is built from TRBV6-5 and TRBJ1-2; no reliable D call. The CDR3 extends over 14 amino acids. V was shortened by 0 bases and J by 2 bases, with 7 bases between the two germline ends. The germline V gene has CDR1 MNHEY and CDR2 SVGAGI.

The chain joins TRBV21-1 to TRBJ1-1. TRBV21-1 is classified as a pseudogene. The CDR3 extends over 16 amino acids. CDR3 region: CASSKVGSRRGTEAFF. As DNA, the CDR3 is TGTGCCAGCAGCAAAGTTGGGTCACGCCGGGGCACTGAAGCTTTCTTT.

The CDR3 region has the DNA TGTGCCAGCAGCATCGGACTAGCGGGAGGGTCAGATACGCAGTATTTT. Its translation is CASSIGLAGGSDTQYF. The chain recombines TRBV7-3 with TRBJ2-3; 15 bases map to TRBD2. V lost 5 bases to trimming and J lost 4 bases; unmatched junction nucleotides: 4. This CDR3 has 16 amino acids. Germline V gives CDR1 SGHTA, CDR2 FQGTGA.

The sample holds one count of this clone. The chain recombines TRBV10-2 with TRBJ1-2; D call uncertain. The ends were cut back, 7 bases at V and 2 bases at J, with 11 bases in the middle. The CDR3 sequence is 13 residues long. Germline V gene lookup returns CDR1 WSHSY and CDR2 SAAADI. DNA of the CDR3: TGCGCCAGCACTCTCTACGGGAACTATGGCTACACCTTC. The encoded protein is CASTLYGNYGYTF.

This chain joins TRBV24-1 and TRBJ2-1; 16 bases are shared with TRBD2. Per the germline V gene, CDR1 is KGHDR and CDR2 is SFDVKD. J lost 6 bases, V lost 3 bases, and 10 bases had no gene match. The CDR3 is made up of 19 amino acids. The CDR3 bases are TGTGCCACCAGTGATGCCGGGACTAGCGGGAGGGGGTGGGGCAATGAGCAGTTCTTC. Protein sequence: CATSDAGTSGRGWGNEQFF.

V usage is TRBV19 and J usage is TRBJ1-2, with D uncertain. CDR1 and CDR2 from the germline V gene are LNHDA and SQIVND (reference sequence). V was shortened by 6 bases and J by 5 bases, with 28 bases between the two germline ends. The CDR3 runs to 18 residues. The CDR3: CASSPLRQWRVEGYGYTF. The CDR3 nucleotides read TGTGCCAGTAGCCCTCTACGACAATGGAGGGTAGAAGGGTATGGCTACACCTTC.

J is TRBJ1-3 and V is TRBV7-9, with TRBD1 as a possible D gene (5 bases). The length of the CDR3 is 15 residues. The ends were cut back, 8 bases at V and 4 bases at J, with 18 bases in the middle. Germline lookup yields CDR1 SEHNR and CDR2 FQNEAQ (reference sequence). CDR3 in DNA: TGTGCCAGCGGACAAACTCTGAGCCTAGGAAACACCATATATTTT. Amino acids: CASGQTLSLGNTIYF.

CDR3 protein: CASSVKGSSNQPQHF. CDR3 DNA: TGTGCCAGCAGCGTCAAGGGGAGTAGCAATCAGCCCCAGCATTTT. The chain is built from TRBV7-2 and TRBJ1-5, with D possibly being TRBD1 (5 bases). CDR1 and CDR2 from the germline V gene are SGHTA and FQGNSA. This CDR3 region has 15 residues. V was pared by 5 bases and J by 0 bases, with 11 bases between.

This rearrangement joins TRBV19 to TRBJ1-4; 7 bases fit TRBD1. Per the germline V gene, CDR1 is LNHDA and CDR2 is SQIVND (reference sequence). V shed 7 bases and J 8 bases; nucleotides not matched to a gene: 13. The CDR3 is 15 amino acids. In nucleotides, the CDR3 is TGTGCCAGTACCACCCGGACAGGACCAGGGGAAAAACTGTTTTTT. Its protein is CASTTRTGPGEKLFF.

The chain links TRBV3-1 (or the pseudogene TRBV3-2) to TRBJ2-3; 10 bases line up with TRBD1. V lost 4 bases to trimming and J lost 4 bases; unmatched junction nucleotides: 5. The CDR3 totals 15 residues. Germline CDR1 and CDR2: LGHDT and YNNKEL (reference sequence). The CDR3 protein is CASSLDGTGADTQYF. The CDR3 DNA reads TGTGCCAGCAGCCTCGATGGGACAGGGGCAGATACGCAGTATTTT.

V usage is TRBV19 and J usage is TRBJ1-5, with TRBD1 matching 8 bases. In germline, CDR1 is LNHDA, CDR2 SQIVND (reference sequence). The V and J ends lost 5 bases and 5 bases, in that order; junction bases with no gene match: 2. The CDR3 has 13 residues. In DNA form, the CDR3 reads TGTGCCAGTAGTGACAGGGGCCATCAGCCCCAGCATTTT. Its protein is CASSDRGHQPQHF.

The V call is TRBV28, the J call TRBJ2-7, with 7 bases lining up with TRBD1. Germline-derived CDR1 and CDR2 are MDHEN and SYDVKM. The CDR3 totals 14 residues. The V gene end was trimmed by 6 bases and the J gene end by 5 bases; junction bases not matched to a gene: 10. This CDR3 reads CASSQPRQGNEQYF. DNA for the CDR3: TGTGCCAGCAGCCAACCCAGACAGGGTAACGAGCAGTACTTC.

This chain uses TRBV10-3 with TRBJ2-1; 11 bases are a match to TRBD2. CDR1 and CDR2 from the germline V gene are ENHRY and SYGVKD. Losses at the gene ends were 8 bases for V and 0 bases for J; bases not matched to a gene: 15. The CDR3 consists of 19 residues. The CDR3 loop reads CAIGGVASGRRSSYNEQFF. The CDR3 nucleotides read TGTGCCATCGGAGGGGTGGCTAGCGGGAGGCGAAGCTCCTACAATGAGCAGTTCTTC.